These 8 T cell receptor beta chains originate from one sample sequenced in a study of T-cell reconstitution after alpha-beta-depleted transplantation in children. The TCRbeta library incorporated unique molecular identifiers. TCRdb processed the PCR reads anew with MiXCR; each CDR3 protein has one entry. The sample includes 300,000 to 400,000 distinct CDR3 sequences, 15% to 20% of them seen just once. The sequences come from PBMCs, mostly from graft donor cells, collected 360 days after TCRalphabeta/CD19-depleted stem cell transplant. These receptors were taken from a male patient aged 2-9 years who had a stem cell transplant for acute lymphoblastic leukemia, so the T cells may come from the graft donor.

This clonotype showed up just a few times. This chain links TRBV12-5 with TRBJ2-5; 12 nucleotides match TRBD2. The germline gives CDR1 LGHNT, CDR2 FRNRAP. The ends lost 4 bases at V and 1 base at J; junction bases unmatched: 1. The CDR3 runs 15 residues. The CDR3 coding sequence is TGTGCTAGTGGTTCTAGCGGGAGGGGCCAAGAGACCCAGTACTTC. Its protein is CASGSSGRGQETQYF.

The V gene is TRBV12-3 or TRBV12-4, the J gene TRBJ1-4; D gene ambiguous. Trimming stripped 5 bases from V and 8 bases from J, with 15 bases between. The CDR3 loop spans 14 amino acids. CDR3 protein: CASSDLAVNEKLFF. The CDR3 DNA reads TGTGCCAGCAGTGATTTGGCGGTCAACGAAAAACTGTTTTTT.

As regards this clonotype: Germline and junction disagree at one end, which may indicate a read error. J is TRBJ2-1 and V is TRBV4-1; a weak D match, TRBD2 (5 bases). CDR3 length: 13 residues. Germline lookup yields CDR1 MGHRA and CDR2 YSYEKL. The chain's CDR3 is CASSQGLGNEQFF. The CDR3 bases are TGCGCCAGCAGTCAAGGACTGGGTAATGAGCAGTTCTTC.

This clonotype has ten or more counts. The CDR3 DNA reads TGTGCCAGCGGAGAACAGGGGGCGCGGGTAGATACGCAGTATTTT. Translating it yields CASGEQGARVDTQYF. The V call is TRBV12-3 or TRBV12-4, the J call TRBJ2-3; 9 bases align to TRBD1. The CDR3 runs 15 residues. With 8 bases clipped from V and 5 bases from J, the junction kept 11 bases outside the gene matches.

This clonotype was seen many times. The V call is TRBV4-1, the J call TRBJ2-1, with 10 bases identical to TRBD2. The V gene's germline CDR1 is MGHRA and CDR2 YSYEKL. J was trimmed by 3 bases and V by 5 bases; bases with no gene match: 22. The CDR3 loop spans 21 amino acids. The DNA of the CDR3 is TGCGCCAGCAGCTCTTCGACAAGGGGGACTAGCGACGGACTGGTCTACAATGAGCAGTTCTTC. As protein: CASSSSTRGTSDGLVYNEQFF.

The gene calls are TRBV10-3 and TRBJ2-7; D is ambiguous. Germline-derived CDR1 and CDR2 are ENHRY and SYGVKD. CDR3 length: 11 amino acids. The V and J ends lost 10 bases and 2 bases respectively, with 9 bases between them. CDR3: CATRAAYEQYF. The CDR3 DNA reads TGTGCCACCCGGGCCGCCTACGAGCAGTACTTC.

The J gene is TRBJ2-7, the V gene TRBV7-6; TRBD1 agrees at 9 bases. This CDR3 contains 17 residues. V shed 0 bases and J 8 bases; nucleotides not matched to a gene: 14. From germline, CDR1 is SGHVS and CDR2 FNYEAQ. CDR3 bases: TGTGCCAGCAGCTTAGCGAGGGACAGGGAGCGAGGGGGCAAGCAGTACTTC. It translates to CASSLARDRERGGKQYF.

The table lists this clonotype with a few counts. The genes are TRBV28 and TRBJ2-7, with D unresolved. CDR3 length equals 11 residues. The ends were cut back, 6 bases at V and 5 bases at J, with 8 bases in the middle. Germline loops: CDR1 MDHEN, CDR2 SYDVKM. Here the CDR3 DNA reads TGTGCCAGCAGCTCCCGGAACGAGCAGTACTTC. Its translation is CASSSRNEQYF.